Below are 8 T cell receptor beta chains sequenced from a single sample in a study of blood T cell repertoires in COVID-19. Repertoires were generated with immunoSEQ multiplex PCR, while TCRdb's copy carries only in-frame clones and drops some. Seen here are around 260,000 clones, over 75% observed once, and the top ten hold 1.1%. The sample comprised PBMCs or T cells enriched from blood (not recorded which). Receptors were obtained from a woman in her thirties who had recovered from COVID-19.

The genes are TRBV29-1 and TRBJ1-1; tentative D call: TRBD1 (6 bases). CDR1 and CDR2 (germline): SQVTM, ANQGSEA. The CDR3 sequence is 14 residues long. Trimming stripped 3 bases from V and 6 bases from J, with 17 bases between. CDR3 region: CSVERGQPPSEAFF. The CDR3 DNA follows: TGCAGCGTTGAGAGGGGACAACCTCCCTCTGAAGCTTTCTTT.

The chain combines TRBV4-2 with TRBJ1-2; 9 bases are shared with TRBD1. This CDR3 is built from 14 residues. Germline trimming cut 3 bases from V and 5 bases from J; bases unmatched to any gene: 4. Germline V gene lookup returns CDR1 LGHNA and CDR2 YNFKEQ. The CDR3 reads CASSQDRGTYGYTF. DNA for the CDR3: TGTGCCAGCAGCCAGGACAGGGGCACGTATGGCTACACCTTC.

CDR3 protein: CASSLLAGLMNTEAFF. As DNA, the CDR3 is TGTGCCAGCAGTTTGCTGGCAGGACTTATGAACACTGAAGCTTTCTTT. The chain uses TRBV28 and TRBJ1-1; D gene uncertain. The germline V gene encodes CDR1 MDHEN and CDR2 SYDVKM. The CDR3 runs 16 residues. V lost 3 bases and J 0 bases, leaving 14 bases between the germline ends.

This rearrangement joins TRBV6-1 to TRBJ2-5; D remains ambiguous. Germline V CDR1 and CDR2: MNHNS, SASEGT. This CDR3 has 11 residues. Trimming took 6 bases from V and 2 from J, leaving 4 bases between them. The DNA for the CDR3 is TGTGCCAGCAGCAGACAAGAGACCCAGTACTTC. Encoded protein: CASSRQETQYF.

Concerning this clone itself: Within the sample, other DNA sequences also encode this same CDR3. Here the CDR3 reads CASSLGDRGYGYTF. The CDR3 nucleotides are TGTGCCAGCAGTTTAGGGGACAGGGGCTATGGCTACACCTTC. The chain has TRBV28 and TRBJ1-2; 10 nucleotides line up with TRBD1. V lost 2 bases and J lost 4; bases outside the gene matches: 1. Germline V gene data show CDR1 as MDHEN and CDR2 as SYDVKM. The CDR3 totals 14 residues.

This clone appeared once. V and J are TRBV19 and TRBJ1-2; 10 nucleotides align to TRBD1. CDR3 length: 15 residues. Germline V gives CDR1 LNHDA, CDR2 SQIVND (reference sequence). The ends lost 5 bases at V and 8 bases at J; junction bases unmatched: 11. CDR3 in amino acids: CASSRRDRGLGGYTF. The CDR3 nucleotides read TGTGCCAGTAGTCGCCGGGACAGGGGATTGGGAGGCTACACCTTC.

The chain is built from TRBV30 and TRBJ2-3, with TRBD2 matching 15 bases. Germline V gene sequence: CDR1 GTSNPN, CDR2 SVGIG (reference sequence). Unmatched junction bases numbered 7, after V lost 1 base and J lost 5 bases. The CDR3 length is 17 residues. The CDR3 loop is CAWSGGLAGGLGDTQYF. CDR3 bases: TGTGCCTGGAGTGGAGGACTAGCGGGAGGGCTGGGAGATACGCAGTATTTT.

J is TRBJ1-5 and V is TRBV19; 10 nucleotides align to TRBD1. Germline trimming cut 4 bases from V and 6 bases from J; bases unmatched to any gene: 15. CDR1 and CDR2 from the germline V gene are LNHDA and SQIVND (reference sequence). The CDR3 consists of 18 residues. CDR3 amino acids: CASSTPGTGEERRQPQHF. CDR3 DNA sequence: TGTGCCAGTAGTACCCCCGGGACAGGGGAGGAGCGGCGTCAGCCCCAGCATTTT.